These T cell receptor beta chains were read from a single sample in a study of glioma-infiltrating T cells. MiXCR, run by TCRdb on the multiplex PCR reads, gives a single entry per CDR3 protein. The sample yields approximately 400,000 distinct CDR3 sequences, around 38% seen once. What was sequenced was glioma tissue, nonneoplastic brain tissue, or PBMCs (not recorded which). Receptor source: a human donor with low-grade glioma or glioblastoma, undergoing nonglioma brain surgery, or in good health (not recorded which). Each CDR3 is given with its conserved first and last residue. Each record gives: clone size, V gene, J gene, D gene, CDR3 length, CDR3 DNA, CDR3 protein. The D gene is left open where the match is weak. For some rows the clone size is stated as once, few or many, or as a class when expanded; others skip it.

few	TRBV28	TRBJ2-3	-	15	TGTGCCAGCCGTTTAGGTGGAACTAGCACAGATACGCAGTATTTT	CASRLGGTSTDTQYF
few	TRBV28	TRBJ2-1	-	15	TGTGCCAGCAGGGTACTTAGCGGATCCTACAATGAGCAGTTCTTC	CASRVLSGSYNEQFF
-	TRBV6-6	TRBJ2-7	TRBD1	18	TGTGCCAGCAGTTCCACCGGGACAGGGGGCTTCTTTTCCTACGAGCAGTACTTC	CASSSTGTGGFFSYEQYF
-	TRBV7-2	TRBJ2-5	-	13	TGTGCCAGCAGCTTTTTTCCCCAGGTGGCCCAGTACTTC	CASSFFPQVAQYF
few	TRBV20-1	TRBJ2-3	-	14	TGCAGTGCAGCCCGGGGCGGTTTCACAGATACGCAGTATTTT	CSAARGGFTDTQYF
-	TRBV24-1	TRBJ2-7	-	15	TGTGCCACCAGTGATCAAAGCAGGGCCCCCTACGAGCAGTACTTC	CATSDQSRAPYEQYF
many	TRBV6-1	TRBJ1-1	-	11	TGTGCCAGCAGCTCCCTAACTGAAGCTTTCTTT	CASSSLTEAFF
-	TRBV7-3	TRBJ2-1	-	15	TGTGCCAGCAGCGAAGGGACGGGCCTCTACAATGAGCAGTTCTTC	CASSEGTGLYNEQFF
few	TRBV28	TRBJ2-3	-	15	TGTGCCAGCAGTTTCCAGGCTACTAGCACAGATACGCAGTATTTT	CASSFQATSTDTQYF
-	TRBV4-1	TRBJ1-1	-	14	TGCGCCAGCAGCCAATGGAGGGGGAACACTGAAGCTTTCTTT	CASSQWRGNTEAFF
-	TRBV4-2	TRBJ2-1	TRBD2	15	TGTGCCAGCAGCCAAGTAAGCGGGAGGGCCCATGAGCAGTTCTTC	CASSQVSGRAHEQFF
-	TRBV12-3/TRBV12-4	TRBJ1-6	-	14	TGTGCCAGCAGCCCGGTGGGGTATGGATCACCCCTCCACTTT	CASSPVGYGSPLHF
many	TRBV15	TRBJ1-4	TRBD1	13	TGTGCCACCAGCAGAGGGGACAGGGAAAAACTGTTTTTT	CATSRGDREKLFF
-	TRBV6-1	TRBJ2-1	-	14	TGTGCCAGCAGTGAAGAGAGCTCCTACAATGAGCAGTTCTTC	CASSEESSYNEQFF
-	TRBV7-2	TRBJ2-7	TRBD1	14	TGTGCCAGCAGCCCATGGACAGGGCCAGACGAGCAGTACTTC	CASSPWTGPDEQYF
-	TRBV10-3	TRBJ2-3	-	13	TGTGCCATCAGTGATAACCGAGAGGATACGCAGTATTTT	CAISDNREDTQYF
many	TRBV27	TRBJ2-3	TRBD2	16	TGTGCCAGCAGTTTCTTACGGGAGGCTAGCACAGATACGCAGTATTTT	CASSFLREASTDTQYF
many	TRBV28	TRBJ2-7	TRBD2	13	TGTGCCAGCAGGTTCGGCGGGAGGTACGAGCAGTACTTC	CASRFGGRYEQYF
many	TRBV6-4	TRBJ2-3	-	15	TGTGCCAGCAGTGACTCGAACGGGGCCACAGATACGCAGTATTTT	CASSDSNGATDTQYF
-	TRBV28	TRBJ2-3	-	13	TGTGCCAGCACCCTCTATTACACAGATACGCAGTATTTT	CASTLYYTDTQYF
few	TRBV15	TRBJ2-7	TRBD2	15	TGTGCCACCAGCAGAGATAGGGGACTAGCGCACGAGCAGTACTTC	CATSRDRGLAHEQYF
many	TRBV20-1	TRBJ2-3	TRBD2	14	TGCAGTGCTAATAGCGGGAGGGCCTGGGATACGCAGTATTTT	CSANSGRAWDTQYF
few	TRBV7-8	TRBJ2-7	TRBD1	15	TGTGCCAGCAGCTTATTAGACAGGGCCTCCTACGAGCAGTACTTC	CASSLLDRASYEQYF
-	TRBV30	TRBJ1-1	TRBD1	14	TGTGCCTGGATCAGGGGGTCCGAGGTCACTGAAGCTTTCTTT	CAWIRGSEVTEAFF
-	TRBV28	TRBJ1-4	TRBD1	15	TGTGCCAGCAGAAAAGTACAGGGGCTAGGACAAAAACTGTTTTTT	CASRKVQGLGQKLFF
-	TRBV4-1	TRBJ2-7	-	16	TGCGCCAGCAGCCAAGTATTCGTCGATGAAACCCACGAGCAGTACTTC	CASSQVFVDETHEQYF
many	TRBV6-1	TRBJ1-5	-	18	TGTGCCAGCAGTAATGGGACCAGGGGCGGCGTGGGCAATCAGCCCCAGCATTTT	CASSNGTRGGVGNQPQHF
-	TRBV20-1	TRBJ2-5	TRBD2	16	TGCAGTGCTAGAGATTGGGCTAGCGGGTACCAAGAGACCCAGTACTTC	CSARDWASGYQETQYF
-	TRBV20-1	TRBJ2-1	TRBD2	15	TGCAGTGCTAGTAAGTCGCTAGCGGTAACCTATGAGCAGTTCTTC	CSASKSLAVTYEQFF
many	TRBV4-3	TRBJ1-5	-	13	TGCGCCAGCAGCCATGATGGATATCAGCCCCAGCATTTT	CASSHDGYQPQHF
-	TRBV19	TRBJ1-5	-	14	TGTGCCAGTAGTATCGAAGGCAGGGCGACACCCCAGCATTTT	CASSIEGRATPQHF
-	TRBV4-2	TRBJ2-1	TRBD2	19	TGTGCCAGCAGCCAAGGGGGTAGCGGGAGGTTAAGCTCCTACAATGAGCAGTTCTTC	CASSQGGSGRLSSYNEQFF
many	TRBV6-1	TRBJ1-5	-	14	TGTGCCAGCAGTGAGCAGGACAGCAATCAGCCCCAGCATTTT	CASSEQDSNQPQHF
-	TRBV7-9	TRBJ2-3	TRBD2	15	TGTGCCAGCAGCTATTCGGGACTAGTCCCAGATACGCAGTATTTT	CASSYSGLVPDTQYF
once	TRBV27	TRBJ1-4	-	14	TGTGCCAGCAGATGGGGCAGGGGAGGTGAAAAACTGTTTTTT	CASRWGRGGEKLFF
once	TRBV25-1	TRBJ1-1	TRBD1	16	TGTGCCAGCAGTGAAGGGGGACAGGGAAAAGGCACTGAAGCTTTCTTT	CASSEGGQGKGTEAFF
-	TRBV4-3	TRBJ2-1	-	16	TGCGTCAGCAGCCAAGACGGGTACGGCGACTACAATGAGCAGTTCTTC	CVSSQDGYGDYNEQFF
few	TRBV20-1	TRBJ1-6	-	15	TGCAGTGCTCGCAAAACTGACCGGGCCCCAAGGTCCCTCCACTTT	CSARKTDRAPRSLHF
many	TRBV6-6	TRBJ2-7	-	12	TGTGCCAGCAGTTACTCGTCGTGGGAGCAGTACTTC	CASSYSSWEQYF
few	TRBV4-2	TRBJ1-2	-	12	TGTGCCAGCAGCCAAGATTGGGATGGCTACACCTTC	CASSQDWDGYTF
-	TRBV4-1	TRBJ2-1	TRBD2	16	TGCGCCAGCAGCCAAGAAATATCCGGGAGGCCGGATGAGCAGTTCTTC	CASSQEISGRPDEQFF
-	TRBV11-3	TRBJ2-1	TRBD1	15	TGTGCCAGCAGCGAAGGACAGGGTACCCACAATGAGCAGTTCTTC	CASSEGQGTHNEQFF
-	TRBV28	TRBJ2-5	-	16	TGTGCCAGCAACCCTCGAGGGGGAGGGAGCCAAGAGACCCAGTACTTC	CASNPRGGGSQETQYF
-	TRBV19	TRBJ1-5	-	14	TGTGCCAGTAGACCCACAGGGAGCAATCAGCCCCAGCATTTT	CASRPTGSNQPQHF
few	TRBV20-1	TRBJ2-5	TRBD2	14	TGCAGTGCTAGACGCGGGAGCAGCGAAGAGACCCAGTACTTC	CSARRGSSEETQYF
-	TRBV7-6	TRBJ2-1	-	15	TGTGCCAGCAGCTTAGAGGCTAGCAGGTACAATGAGCAGTTCTTC	CASSLEASRYNEQFF
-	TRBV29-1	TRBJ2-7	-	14	TGCAGCGTTTCGATTAGGGGCAGGGGAAACGAGCAGCACTTC	CSVSIRGRGNEQHF
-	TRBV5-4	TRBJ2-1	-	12	TGTGCCAGCAGCTTCCATGAGGATGAGCAGTTCTTC	CASSFHEDEQFF
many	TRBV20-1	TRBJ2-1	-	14	TGCAGTGCTAGTCCAGGACGCCTCTACAATGAGCAGTTCTTC	CSASPGRLYNEQFF
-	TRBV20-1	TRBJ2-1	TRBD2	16	TGCAGTGCTAGAGGGACGACTAGCGGTCCCTACAATGAGCAGTTCTTC	CSARGTTSGPYNEQFF
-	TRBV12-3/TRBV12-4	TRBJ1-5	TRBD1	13	TGTGCCAGCAGACAGGGGACCAATCAGCCCCAGCATTTT	CASRQGTNQPQHF
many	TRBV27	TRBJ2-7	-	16	TGTGCCAGCAGTTTAAGGTGGATGGAGAGCTCCTACGAGCAGTACTTC	CASSLRWMESSYEQYF
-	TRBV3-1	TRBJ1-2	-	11	TGTGCCAGCAGCCAAGAAGGAGGCTACACCTTC	CASSQEGGYTF
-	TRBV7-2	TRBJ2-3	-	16	TGTGCCAGCAGCTTAGCGGGGGGCCCGGGCACAGATACGCAGTATTTT	CASSLAGGPGTDTQYF
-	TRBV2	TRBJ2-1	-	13	TGTGCCAGCAGCCCTCTAGCCGGGGGTGAGCAGTTCTTC	CASSPLAGGEQFF
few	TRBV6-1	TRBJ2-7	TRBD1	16	TGTGCCAGCAGCCTGGGAAGGGACATGGGACAGGTCGAGCAGTACTTC	CASSLGRDMGQVEQYF
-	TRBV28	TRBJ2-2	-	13	TGTGCCAGTCCGGCAGCTAGCACCGGGGAGCTGTTTTTT	CASPAASTGELFF
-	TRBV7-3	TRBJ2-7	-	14	TGTGCCAGCAGCCCCAACAGTAATTCCTATGAGCAGTACTTC	CASSPNSNSYEQYF
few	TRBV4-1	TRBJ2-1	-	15	TGCGCCAGCAGCCTAGCTCGCAGGATGGGCAATGAGCAGTTCTTC	CASSLARRMGNEQFF
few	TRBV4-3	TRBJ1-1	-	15	TGCGCCAGCAGCCAGGCGAGGGTTCTGAACACTGAAGCTTTCTTT	CASSQARVLNTEAFF